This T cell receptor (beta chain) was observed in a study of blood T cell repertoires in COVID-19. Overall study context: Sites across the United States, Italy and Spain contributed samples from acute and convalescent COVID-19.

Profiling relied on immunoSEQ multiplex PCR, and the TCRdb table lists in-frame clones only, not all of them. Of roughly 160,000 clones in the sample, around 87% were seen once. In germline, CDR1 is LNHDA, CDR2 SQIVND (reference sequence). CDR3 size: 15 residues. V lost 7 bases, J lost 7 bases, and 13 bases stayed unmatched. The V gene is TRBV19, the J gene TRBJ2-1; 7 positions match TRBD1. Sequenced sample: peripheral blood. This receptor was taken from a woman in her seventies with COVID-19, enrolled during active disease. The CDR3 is CASKSRTGWRNEQFF. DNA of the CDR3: TGTGCCAGTAAGTCCAGGACAGGTTGGCGGAATGAGCAGTTCTTC.